What follows describes a single TCR beta chain. V was trimmed by 1 base and J by 3 bases, leaving 11 bases between them. The CDR3 spans 15 residues. Germline-derived CDR1 and CDR2 are MGHDK and SYGVNS. This sample is part of a study of T cells in Graves' hyperthyroidism and ophthalmopathy. Amplification of TCR beta CDR3 regions used RNA as the template. An initial round of RT-PCR targeting the TCR CDR3 relied on the HTBI primer set. TCRdb called the multiplex PCR reads again in MiXCR, with one record for every CDR3 protein. The data hold hundreds of thousands of distinct CDR3 sequences, with more than 20% observed a single time. Ophthalmopathy cases met thresholds of Clinical Activity Score at least 3, NOSPECS grade at least 4 and duration under 3 months.

The TCR comes from a man younger than 45 with Graves' ophthalmopathy. This chain joins TRBV25-1 and TRBJ2-3; TRBD2 might be the D (6 bases). Input material: blood. The CDR3 DNA sequence: TGTGCCAGCAGTGAATGGGATAGCGGTACAGATACGCAGTATTTT. Translated: CASSEWDSGTDTQYF.